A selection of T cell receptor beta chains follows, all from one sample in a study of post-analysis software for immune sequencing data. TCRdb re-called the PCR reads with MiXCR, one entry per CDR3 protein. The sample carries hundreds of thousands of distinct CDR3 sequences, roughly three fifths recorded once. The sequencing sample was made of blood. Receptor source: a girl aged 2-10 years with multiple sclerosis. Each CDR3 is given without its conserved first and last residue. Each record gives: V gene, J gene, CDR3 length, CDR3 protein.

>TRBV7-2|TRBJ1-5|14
ASSLEGTGAGQPQH
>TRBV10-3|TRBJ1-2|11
AISETEIYGYT
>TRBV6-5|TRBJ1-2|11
ASSPDSQWGYT
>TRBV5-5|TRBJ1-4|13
ASSYPGYANEKLF
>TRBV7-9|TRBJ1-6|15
ASSGAQGALVNSPLH
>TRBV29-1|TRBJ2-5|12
SVEDLTDQETQY
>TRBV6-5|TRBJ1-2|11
ASRKRSGGGYT
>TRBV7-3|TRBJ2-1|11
ASSFELNNEQF
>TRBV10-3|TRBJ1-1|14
AISDLGGDGDTEAF
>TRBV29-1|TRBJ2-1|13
SVEYRLAGGNEQF
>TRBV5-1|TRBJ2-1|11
ASSLAGGREQF
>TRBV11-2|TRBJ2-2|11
ASRDSGAGELF
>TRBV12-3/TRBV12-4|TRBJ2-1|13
ASSPPGLESDEQF
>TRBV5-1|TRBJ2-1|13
ASSPGLAGGQEQF
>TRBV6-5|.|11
VSARAPGETQY
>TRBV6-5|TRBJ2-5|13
ASSYSSGGQETQY
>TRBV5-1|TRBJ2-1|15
ASSLSGTSSPYNEQF
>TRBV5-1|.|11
ASSLRGLDEQY
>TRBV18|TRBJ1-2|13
ASSPGGFTNYGYT
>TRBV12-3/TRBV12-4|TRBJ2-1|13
ASSLGQTPNNEQF
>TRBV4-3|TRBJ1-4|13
ASSRLGQGNEKLF
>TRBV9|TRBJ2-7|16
ASSVATGGAAGDHEQY
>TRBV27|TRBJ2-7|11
ASRQLAGYEQY
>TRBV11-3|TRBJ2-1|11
ASSFGTFNEQF
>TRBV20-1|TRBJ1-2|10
SAGDGGYGYT
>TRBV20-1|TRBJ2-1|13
SARPGGRSYNEQF
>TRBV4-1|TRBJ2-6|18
ASSQEFRGQPLSGANVLT
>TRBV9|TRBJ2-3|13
ASSVEGRDTDTQY
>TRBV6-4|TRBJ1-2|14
ASSDKTGWPNYGYT
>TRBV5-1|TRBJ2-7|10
ASSFEGYEQY
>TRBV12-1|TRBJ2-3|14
ASSFKRRGSTDTQY
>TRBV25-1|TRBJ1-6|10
ASTALDSPLH
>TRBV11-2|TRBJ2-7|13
ASSLGTDSTWEQY
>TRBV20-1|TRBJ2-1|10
SASRERGEQF
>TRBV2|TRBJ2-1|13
ASSRSAGSANEQF
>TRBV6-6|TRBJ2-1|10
ASLGGYNEQF
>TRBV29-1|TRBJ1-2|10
SARGINYGYT
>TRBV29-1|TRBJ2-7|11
SAEGDGSYEQY
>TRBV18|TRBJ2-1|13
ATTKARSSYNEQF
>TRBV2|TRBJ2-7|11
ASSDRGSYEQY
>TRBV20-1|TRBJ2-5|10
SASGQQETQY
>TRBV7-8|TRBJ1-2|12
ASSLDRVAGGYT
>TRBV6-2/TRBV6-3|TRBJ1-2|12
ASSFDRVVDGYT
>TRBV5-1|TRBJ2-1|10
ASSLGEAEQF
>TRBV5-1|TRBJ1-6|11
ASSSAINSPLH
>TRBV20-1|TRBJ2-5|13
SARGLAGKQETQY
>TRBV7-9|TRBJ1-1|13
ASSLLPGLNTEAF
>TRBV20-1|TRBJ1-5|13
SARSLQEVNQPQH
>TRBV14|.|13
ASSQVSGGLNEQY
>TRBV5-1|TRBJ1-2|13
ASSLEQGFVYGYT
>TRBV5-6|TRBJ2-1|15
ASSLPGSAGGWNEQF
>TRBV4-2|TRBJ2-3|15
ASSQGAGAGGTDTQY
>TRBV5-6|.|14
ASSLHGTVEDYEQY